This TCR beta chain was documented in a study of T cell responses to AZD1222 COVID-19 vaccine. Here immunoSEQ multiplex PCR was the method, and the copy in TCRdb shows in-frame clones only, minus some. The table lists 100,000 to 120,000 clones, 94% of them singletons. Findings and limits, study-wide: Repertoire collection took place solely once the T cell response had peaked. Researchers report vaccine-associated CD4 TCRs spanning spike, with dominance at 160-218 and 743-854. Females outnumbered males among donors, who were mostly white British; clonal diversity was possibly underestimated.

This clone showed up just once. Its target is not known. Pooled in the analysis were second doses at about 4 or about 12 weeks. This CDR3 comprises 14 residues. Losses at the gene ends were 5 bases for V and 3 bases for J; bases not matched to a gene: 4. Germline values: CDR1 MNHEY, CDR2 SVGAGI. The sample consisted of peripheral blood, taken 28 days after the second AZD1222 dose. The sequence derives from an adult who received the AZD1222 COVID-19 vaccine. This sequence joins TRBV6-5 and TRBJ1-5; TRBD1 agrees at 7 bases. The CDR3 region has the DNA TGTGCCAGCAGTCTGGACAGGTACAATCAGCCCCAGCATTTT. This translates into CASSLDRYNQPQHF.